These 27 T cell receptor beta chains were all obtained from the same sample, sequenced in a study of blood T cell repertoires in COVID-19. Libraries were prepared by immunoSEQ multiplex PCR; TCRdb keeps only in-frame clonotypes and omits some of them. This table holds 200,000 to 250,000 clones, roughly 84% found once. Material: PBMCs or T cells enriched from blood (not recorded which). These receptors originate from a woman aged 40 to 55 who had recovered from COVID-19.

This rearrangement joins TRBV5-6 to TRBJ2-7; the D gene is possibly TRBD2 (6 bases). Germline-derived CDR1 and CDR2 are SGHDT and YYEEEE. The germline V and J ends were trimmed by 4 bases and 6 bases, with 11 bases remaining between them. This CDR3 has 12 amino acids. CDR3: CASSPWGGEQYV. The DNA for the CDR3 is TGTGCCAGCAGCCCGTGGGGAGGCGAGCAGTACGTC.

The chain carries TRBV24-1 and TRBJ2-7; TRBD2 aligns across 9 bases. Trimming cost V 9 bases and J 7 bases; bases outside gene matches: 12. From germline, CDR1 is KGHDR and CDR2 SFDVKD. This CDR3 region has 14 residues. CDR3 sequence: CATCLGAGGREQYF. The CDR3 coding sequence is TGTGCCACCTGCCTGGGGGCGGGAGGGCGTGAGCAGTACTTC.

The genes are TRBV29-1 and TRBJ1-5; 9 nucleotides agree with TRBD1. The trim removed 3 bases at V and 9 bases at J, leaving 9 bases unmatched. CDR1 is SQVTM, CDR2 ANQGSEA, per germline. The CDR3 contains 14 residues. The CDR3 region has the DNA TGCAGCGTTGACACGGGACAGGGTGGATCGCCCCAGCATTTT. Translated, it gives CSVDTGQGGSPQHF. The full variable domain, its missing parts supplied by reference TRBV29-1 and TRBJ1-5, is SAVISQKPSRDICQRGTSLTIQCQVDSQVTMMFWYRQQPGQSLTLIATANQGSEATYESGFVIDKFPISRPNLTFSTLTVSNMSPEDSSIYLCSVDTGQGGSPQHFGDGTRLSIL.

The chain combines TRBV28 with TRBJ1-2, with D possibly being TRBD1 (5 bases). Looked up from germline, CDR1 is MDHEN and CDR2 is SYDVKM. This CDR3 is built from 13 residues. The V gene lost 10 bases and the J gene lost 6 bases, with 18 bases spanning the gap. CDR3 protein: CATPGPPGHGYTF. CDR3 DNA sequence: TGTGCCACTCCCGGGCCACCAGGGCATGGCTACACCTTC.

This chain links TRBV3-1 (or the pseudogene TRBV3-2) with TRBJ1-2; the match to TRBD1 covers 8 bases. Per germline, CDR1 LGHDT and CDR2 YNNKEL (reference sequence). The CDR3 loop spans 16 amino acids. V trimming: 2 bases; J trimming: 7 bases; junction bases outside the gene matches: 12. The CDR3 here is CASSQRPGQGVGGYTF. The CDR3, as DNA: TGTGCCAGCAGCCAACGTCCCGGACAGGGAGTGGGTGGCTACACCTTC.

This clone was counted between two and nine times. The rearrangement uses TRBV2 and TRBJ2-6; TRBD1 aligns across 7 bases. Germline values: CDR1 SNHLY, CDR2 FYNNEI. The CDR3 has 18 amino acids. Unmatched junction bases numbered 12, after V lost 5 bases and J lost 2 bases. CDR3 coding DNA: TGTGCCAGCAGTAAGAGAGGGACAGCCCTCGCTGGGGCCAACGTCCTGACTTTC. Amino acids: CASSKRGTALAGANVLTF.

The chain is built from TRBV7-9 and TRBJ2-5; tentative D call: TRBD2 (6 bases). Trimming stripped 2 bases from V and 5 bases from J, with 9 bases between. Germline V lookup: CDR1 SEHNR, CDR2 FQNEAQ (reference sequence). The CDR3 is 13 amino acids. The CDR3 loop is CASSLRGYETQYF. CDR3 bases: TGTGCCAGCAGCTTACGGGGGTATGAGACCCAGTACTTC.

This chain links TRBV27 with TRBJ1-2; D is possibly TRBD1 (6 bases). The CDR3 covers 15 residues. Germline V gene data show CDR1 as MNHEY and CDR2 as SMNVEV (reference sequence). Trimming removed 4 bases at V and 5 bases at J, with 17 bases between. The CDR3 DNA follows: TGTGCCAGCAGTTATTCCGCAGGGGCAACTTATGGCTACACCTTC. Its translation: CASSYSAGATYGYTF.

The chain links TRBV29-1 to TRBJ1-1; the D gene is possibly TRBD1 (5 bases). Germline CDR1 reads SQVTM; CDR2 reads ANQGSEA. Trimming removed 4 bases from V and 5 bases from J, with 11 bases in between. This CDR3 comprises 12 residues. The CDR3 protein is CSVVKGVTEAFF. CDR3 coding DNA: TGCAGCGTTGTAAAAGGGGTTACTGAAGCTTTCTTT.

Here the CDR3 reads CASSLLLGADTQYF. CDR3 DNA: TGCGCCAGCAGCTTGTTATTGGGAGCCGATACGCAGTATTTT. The chain is built from TRBV5-1 and TRBJ2-3, with D possibly being TRBD2 (5 bases). The V gene's germline CDR1 is SGHRS and CDR2 YFSETQ. This CDR3 comprises 14 residues. V gave up 1 base and J gave up 6 bases, with 12 bases separating them.

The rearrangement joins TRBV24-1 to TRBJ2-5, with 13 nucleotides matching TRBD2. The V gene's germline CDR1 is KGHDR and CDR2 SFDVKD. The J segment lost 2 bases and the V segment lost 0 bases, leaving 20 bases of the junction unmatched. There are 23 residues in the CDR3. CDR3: CATSDLRTGTGTSGEGLQETQYF. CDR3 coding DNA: TGTGCCACCAGTGATTTGCGGACAGGGACGGGGACTAGCGGGGAGGGCCTACAAGAGACCCAGTACTTC.

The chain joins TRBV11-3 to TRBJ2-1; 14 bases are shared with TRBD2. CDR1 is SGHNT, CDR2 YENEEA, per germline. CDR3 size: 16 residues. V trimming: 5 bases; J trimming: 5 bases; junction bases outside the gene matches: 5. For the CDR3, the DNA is TGTGCCAGCAGCCACGGACTAGCGGGAGGCCACAATGAGCAGTTCTTC. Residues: CASSHGLAGGHNEQFF.

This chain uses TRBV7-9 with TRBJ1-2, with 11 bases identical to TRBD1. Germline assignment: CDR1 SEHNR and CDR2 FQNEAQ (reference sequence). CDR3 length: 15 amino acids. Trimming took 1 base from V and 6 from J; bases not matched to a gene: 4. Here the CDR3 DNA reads TGTGCCAGCAGCTTAGAGGACAGGGGGCGGGATGGCTACACCTTC. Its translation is CASSLEDRGRDGYTF.

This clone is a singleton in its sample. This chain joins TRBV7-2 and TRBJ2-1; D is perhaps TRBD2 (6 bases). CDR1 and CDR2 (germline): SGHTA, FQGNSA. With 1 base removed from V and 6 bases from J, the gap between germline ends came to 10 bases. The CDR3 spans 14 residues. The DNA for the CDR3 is TGTGCCAGCAGCTTAGTGGCGGGACTCAATGAGCAGTTCTTC. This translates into CASSLVAGLNEQFF.

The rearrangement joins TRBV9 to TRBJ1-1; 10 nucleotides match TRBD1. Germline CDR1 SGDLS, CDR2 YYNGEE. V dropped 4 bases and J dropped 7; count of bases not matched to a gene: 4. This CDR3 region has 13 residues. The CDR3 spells CASSSRTGGEAFF. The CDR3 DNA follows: TGTGCCAGCAGCTCCCGGACAGGGGGTGAAGCTTTCTTT.

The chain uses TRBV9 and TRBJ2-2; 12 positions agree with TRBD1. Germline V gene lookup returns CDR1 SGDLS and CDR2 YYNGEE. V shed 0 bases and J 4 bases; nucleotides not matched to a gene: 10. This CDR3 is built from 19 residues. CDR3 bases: TGTGCCAGCAGCGTAGGAGGGACAGGGGGCTCAAGGACCACCGGGGAGCTGTTTTTT. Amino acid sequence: CASSVGGTGGSRTTGELFF.

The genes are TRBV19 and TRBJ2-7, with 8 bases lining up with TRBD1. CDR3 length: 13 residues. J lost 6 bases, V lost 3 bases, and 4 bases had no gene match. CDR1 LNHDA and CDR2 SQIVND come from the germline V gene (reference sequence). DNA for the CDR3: TGTGCCAGTAGTATGGACAGGGTCTCCGAGCAGTACTTC. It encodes CASSMDRVSEQYF.

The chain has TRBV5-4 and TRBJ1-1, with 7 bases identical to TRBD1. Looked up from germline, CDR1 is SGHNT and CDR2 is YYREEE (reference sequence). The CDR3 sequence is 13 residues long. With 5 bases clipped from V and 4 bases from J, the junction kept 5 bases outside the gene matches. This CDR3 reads CASRGQAGTEAFF. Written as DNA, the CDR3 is TGTGCCAGCAGAGGACAGGCCGGCACTGAAGCTTTCTTT.

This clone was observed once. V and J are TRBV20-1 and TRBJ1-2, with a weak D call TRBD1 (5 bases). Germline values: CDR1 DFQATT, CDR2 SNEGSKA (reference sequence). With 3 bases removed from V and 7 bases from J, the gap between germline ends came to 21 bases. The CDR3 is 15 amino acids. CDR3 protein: CSASIIGGWSFGYTF. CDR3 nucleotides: TGCAGTGCTAGTATAATCGGGGGATGGAGCTTTGGCTACACCTTC.

CDR3 bases: TGTGCCAGCAGTTACTCCCCCGCCGGGGGGCAGTACTTC. This gives the protein CASSYSPAGGQYF. V gene TRBV6-2 or TRBV6-3 combines with J gene TRBJ2-7; D perhaps matches TRBD2 (6 bases). Trimming stripped 0 bases from V and 9 bases from J, with 12 bases between. The CDR3 consists of 13 residues. CDR1 and CDR2 from the germline V gene are MNHEY and SVGEGT.

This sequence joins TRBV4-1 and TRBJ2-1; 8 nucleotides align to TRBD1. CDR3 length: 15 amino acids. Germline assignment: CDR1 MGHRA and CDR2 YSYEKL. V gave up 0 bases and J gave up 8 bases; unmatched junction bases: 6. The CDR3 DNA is TGCGCCAGCAGCCAAGAACCAGGGGGCAGGGATGAGCAGTTCTTC. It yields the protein CASSQEPGGRDEQFF.

The CDR3 coding sequence is TGCAGCGTCGCAACGGGAAGAGGGGGTAACGGTGAAGCTTTCTTT. It codes for CSVATGRGGNGEAFF. The chain joins TRBV29-1 to TRBJ1-1; perhaps TRBD1 as D (6 bases). Trimming stripped 6 bases from V and 7 bases from J, with 24 bases between. There are 15 residues in the CDR3. Germline loops: CDR1 SQVTM, CDR2 ANQGSEA.

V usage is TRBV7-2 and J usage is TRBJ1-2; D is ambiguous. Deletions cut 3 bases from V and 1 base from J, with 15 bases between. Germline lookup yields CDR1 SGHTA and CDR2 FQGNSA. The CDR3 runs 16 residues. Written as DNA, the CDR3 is TGTGCCAGCAGCTTGGGTGTACAGAAGTATAACTATGGCTACACCTTC. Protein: CASSLGVQKYNYGYTF.

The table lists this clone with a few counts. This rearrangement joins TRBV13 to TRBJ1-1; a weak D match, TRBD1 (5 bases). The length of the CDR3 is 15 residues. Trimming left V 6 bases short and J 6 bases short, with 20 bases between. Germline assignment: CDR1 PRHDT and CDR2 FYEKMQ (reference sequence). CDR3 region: CASSRLGEGGPEAFF. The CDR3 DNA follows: TGTGCCAGCAGTCGATTGGGGGAGGGCGGCCCTGAAGCTTTCTTT.

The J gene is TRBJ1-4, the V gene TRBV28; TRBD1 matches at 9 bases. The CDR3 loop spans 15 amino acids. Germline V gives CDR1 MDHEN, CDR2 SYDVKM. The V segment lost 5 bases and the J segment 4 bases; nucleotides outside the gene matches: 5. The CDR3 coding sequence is TGTGCCAGCAGTACCCCGGGACAGGGTAATGAAAAACTGTTTTTT. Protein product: CASSTPGQGNEKLFF.

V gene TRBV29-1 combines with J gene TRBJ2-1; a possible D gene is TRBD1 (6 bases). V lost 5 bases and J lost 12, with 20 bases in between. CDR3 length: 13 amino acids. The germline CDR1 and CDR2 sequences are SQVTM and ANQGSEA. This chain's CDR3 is CSVSKGVGTGQFF. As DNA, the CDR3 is TGCAGCGTTTCGAAGGGGGTGGGGACGGGGCAGTTCTTC.

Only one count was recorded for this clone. As DNA, the CDR3 is TGTGCCAGCACTCCGAGTCGCGGGGGCTACACCTTC. Amino acid sequence: CASTPSRGGYTF. The chain couples TRBV11-2 to TRBJ1-2; D call uncertain. In germline, CDR1 is SGHAT, CDR2 FQNNGV. Trimming removed 7 bases from V and 8 bases from J, with 14 bases in between. The CDR3 contains 12 residues.